This is a list of T cell receptor beta chains from one sample in a study of cytomegalovirus exposure and HLA in healthy donors. Profiled with immunoSEQ multiplex PCR; TCRdb holds only in-frame clones, not every one. Altogether fewer than 120,000 clones are present, about three quarters being singletons, with the ten largest covering 1% to 1.5%. Sequencing was performed on PBMCs. The receptors stem from a woman under 40 in good health and CMV-seronegative. The CDR3 runs from the conserved cysteine through the conserved F or W. The D gene is left open where the match is weak. Expanded clones get a size class; other rows say once, few or many, or leave the size out.

v_gene: TRBV30; d_gene: TRBD1; j_gene: TRBJ1-2; abundance: NA; CDR3aa: CAWSTGQGARGYTF; CDR3nt: TGTGCCTGGAGTACGGGACAGGGGGCGCGAGGCTACACCTTC
v_gene: TRBV7-3; d_gene: TRBD2; j_gene: TRBJ2-5; abundance: NA; CDR3aa: CASSPGRGQETQYF; CDR3nt: TGTGCCAGCAGCCCTGGGCGGGGGCAAGAGACCCAGTACTTC
v_gene: TRBV15; d_gene: TRBD2; j_gene: TRBJ2-1; abundance: NA; CDR3aa: CATKGLAGTNEQFF; CDR3nt: TGTGCCACCAAGGGACTAGCGGGCACCAATGAGCAGTTCTTC
v_gene: TRBV7-3; d_gene: TRBD2; j_gene: TRBJ2-3; abundance: NA; CDR3aa: CASSPSGSSTDTQYF; CDR3nt: TGTGCCAGCAGCCCCAGCGGGAGTTCGACAGATACGCAGTATTTT
v_gene: TRBV28; d_gene: NA; j_gene: TRBJ2-3; abundance: NA; CDR3aa: CASPPRNNPSTDTQYF; CDR3nt: TGTGCCAGTCCCCCGCGGAATAACCCTAGCACAGATACGCAGTATTTT
v_gene: TRBV6-5; d_gene: NA; j_gene: TRBJ1-6; abundance: NA; CDR3aa: CASSYDRENSPLHF; CDR3nt: TGTGCCAGCAGTTACGACAGAGAAAATTCACCCCTCCACTTT
v_gene: TRBV10-2; d_gene: TRBD1; j_gene: TRBJ1-2; abundance: NA; CDR3aa: CASNPTGGTYGYTF; CDR3nt: TGCGCCAGCAACCCGACAGGGGGTACCTATGGCTACACCTTC
v_gene: TRBV10-3; d_gene: TRBD1; j_gene: TRBJ2-1; abundance: few; CDR3aa: CAISEDRVQFF; CDR3nt: TGTGCCATCAGTGAGGACAGGGTCCAGTTCTTC
v_gene: TRBV10-2; d_gene: TRBD1; j_gene: TRBJ1-1; abundance: NA; CDR3aa: CASRDRGETEAFF; CDR3nt: TGCGCCAGCAGAGACAGGGGCGAAACTGAAGCTTTCTTT
v_gene: TRBV5-5; d_gene: NA; j_gene: TRBJ1-1; abundance: NA; CDR3aa: CASSFILNTEAFF; CDR3nt: TGTGCCAGCAGTTTTATTCTGAACACTGAAGCTTTCTTT
v_gene: TRBV10-3; d_gene: TRBD1; j_gene: TRBJ2-2; abundance: NA; CDR3aa: CAIRQGVPPAGELFF; CDR3nt: TGTGCCATCAGGCAGGGGGTGCCGCCCGCCGGGGAGCTGTTTTTT
v_gene: TRBV18; d_gene: NA; j_gene: TRBJ2-2; abundance: NA; CDR3aa: CASSPPGVNTGELFF; CDR3nt: TGTGCCAGCTCACCCCCGGGAGTCAACACCGGGGAGCTGTTTTTT
v_gene: TRBV7-8; d_gene: TRBD1; j_gene: TRBJ1-4; abundance: NA; CDR3aa: CASSPRTGPVEKLFF; CDR3nt: TGTGCCAGCAGCCCGAGGACAGGCCCTGTTGAAAAACTGTTTTTT
v_gene: TRBV6-5; d_gene: NA; j_gene: TRBJ2-1; abundance: NA; CDR3aa: CASSPTGFGNEQFF; CDR3nt: TGTGCCAGCAGTCCTACAGGGTTCGGCAATGAGCAGTTCTTC
v_gene: TRBV9; d_gene: NA; j_gene: TRBJ1-6; abundance: NA; CDR3aa: CASSVGPENSPLHF; CDR3nt: TGTGCCAGCAGCGTAGGCCCGGAGAATTCACCCCTCCACTTT
v_gene: TRBV27; d_gene: TRBD1; j_gene: TRBJ1-2; abundance: NA; CDR3aa: CASSSQGDYGYTF; CDR3nt: TGTGCCAGCAGTTCCCAGGGGGACTATGGCTACACCTTC
v_gene: TRBV29-1; d_gene: NA; j_gene: TRBJ1-2; abundance: NA; CDR3aa: CSVPRGGRTGGYTF; CDR3nt: TGCAGCGTTCCCCGGGGAGGGAGAACGGGTGGCTACACCTTC
v_gene: TRBV4-3; d_gene: NA; j_gene: TRBJ2-7; abundance: NA; CDR3aa: CASSQDPSGLGNEQYF; CDR3nt: TGCGCCAGCAGCCAAGACCCCTCGGGCCTCGGGAACGAGCAGTACTTC
v_gene: TRBV6-5; d_gene: TRBD1; j_gene: TRBJ2-7; abundance: NA; CDR3aa: CASSYSGQGSYEQYF; CDR3nt: TGTGCCAGCAGTTACTCGGGACAGGGTTCCTACGAGCAGTACTTC
v_gene: TRBV9; d_gene: TRBD2; j_gene: TRBJ2-3; abundance: NA; CDR3aa: CASSGGAGTTDTQYF; CDR3nt: TGTGCCAGCAGCGGGGGAGCGGGGACCACAGATACGCAGTATTTT
v_gene: TRBV30; d_gene: NA; j_gene: TRBJ1-6; abundance: few; CDR3aa: CAWRGVPSSYNSPLHF; CDR3nt: TGTGCCTGGAGGGGCGTCCCGAGCTCCTATAATTCACCCCTCCACTTT
v_gene: TRBV6-5; d_gene: TRBD1; j_gene: TRBJ2-1; abundance: few; CDR3aa: CASSWTGSNEQFF; CDR3nt: TGTGCCAGCAGTTGGACAGGGTCCAATGAGCAGTTCTTC
v_gene: TRBV2; d_gene: NA; j_gene: TRBJ1-5; abundance: NA; CDR3aa: CASSVPGNSNQPQHF; CDR3nt: TGTGCCAGCAGCGTTCCAGGGAATAGCAATCAGCCCCAGCATTTT
v_gene: TRBV29-1; d_gene: TRBD1; j_gene: TRBJ2-7; abundance: NA; CDR3aa: CSGRQGTYEQYF; CDR3nt: TGCAGCGGGCGACAGGGGACGTACGAGCAGTACTTC
v_gene: TRBV30; d_gene: TRBD2; j_gene: TRBJ2-3; abundance: NA; CDR3aa: CAWTDRLAGSTDTQYF; CDR3nt: TGTGCCTGGACTGACCGACTAGCGGGAAGCACAGATACGCAGTATTTT
v_gene: TRBV11-2; d_gene: NA; j_gene: TRBJ2-7; abundance: NA; CDR3aa: CASSLAESYEQYF; CDR3nt: TGTGCCAGCAGCTTAGCGGAGTCCTACGAGCAGTACTTC
v_gene: TRBV7-2; d_gene: NA; j_gene: TRBJ2-4; abundance: NA; CDR3aa: CASSLGDSRNIQYF; CDR3nt: TGTGCCAGCAGCTTAGGGGACTCGAGAAACATTCAGTACTTC
v_gene: TRBV6-5; d_gene: TRBD2; j_gene: TRBJ2-1; abundance: NA; CDR3aa: CASRGSSGGQFF; CDR3nt: TGTGCCAGCAGGGGATCTAGCGGGGGGCAGTTCTTC
v_gene: TRBV6-5; d_gene: TRBD2; j_gene: TRBJ2-1; abundance: NA; CDR3aa: CASSYSGLAVYNEQFF; CDR3nt: TGTGCCAGCAGTTACTCGGGACTAGCGGTCTACAATGAGCAGTTCTTC
v_gene: TRBV29-1; d_gene: TRBD2; j_gene: TRBJ2-7; abundance: NA; CDR3aa: CSVGSTGGSYPPAPYEQYF; CDR3nt: TGCAGCGTTGGAAGTACTGGCGGGAGTTACCCCCCCGCCCCCTATGAGCAGTACTTC
v_gene: TRBV5-1; d_gene: NA; j_gene: TRBJ2-5; abundance: NA; CDR3aa: CASSLALETQYF; CDR3nt: TGCGCCAGCAGCTTGGCCCTGGAGACCCAGTACTTC
v_gene: TRBV6-5; d_gene: NA; j_gene: TRBJ1-1; abundance: medium-sized; CDR3aa: CASRRSYTEAFF; CDR3nt: TGTGCCAGCAGGCGGTCGTACACTGAAGCTTTCTTT
v_gene: TRBV21-1; d_gene: NA; j_gene: TRBJ2-7; abundance: NA; CDR3aa: CASSGQGVYEQYF; CDR3nt: TGTGCCAGCAGCGGACAGGGCGTGTACGAGCAGTACTTC
v_gene: TRBV7-9; d_gene: NA; j_gene: TRBJ2-7; abundance: once; CDR3aa: CASSGEKYEQYF; CDR3nt: TGTGCCAGCAGCGGAGAGAAATACGAGCAGTACTTC
v_gene: TRBV11-2; d_gene: TRBD1; j_gene: TRBJ2-3; abundance: NA; CDR3aa: CASSDRGFSTDTQYF; CDR3nt: TGTGCCAGCAGCGACAGGGGTTTTTCCACAGATACGCAGTATTTT
v_gene: TRBV28; d_gene: TRBD2; j_gene: TRBJ2-5; abundance: NA; CDR3aa: CASSGGLVETQYF; CDR3nt: TGTGCCAGCAGCGGCGGACTAGTAGAGACCCAGTACTTC
v_gene: TRBV13; d_gene: NA; j_gene: TRBJ1-3; abundance: NA; CDR3aa: CASSLSGLGNTIYF; CDR3nt: TGTGCCAGCAGCTTATCAGGGTTAGGAAACACCATATATTTT
v_gene: TRBV7-2; d_gene: TRBD1; j_gene: TRBJ1-4; abundance: NA; CDR3aa: CASSSGQGGEKLFF; CDR3nt: TGTGCCAGCAGCTCGGGACAGGGCGGGGAAAAACTGTTTTTT
v_gene: TRBV10-3; d_gene: TRBD1; j_gene: TRBJ1-5; abundance: once; CDR3aa: CAISESPTGAPNQPQHF; CDR3nt: TGTGCCATCAGTGAGTCACCCACAGGGGCGCCTAATCAGCCCCAGCATTTT
v_gene: TRBV28; d_gene: NA; j_gene: TRBJ2-7; abundance: NA; CDR3aa: CASSPPSAGIYEQYF; CDR3nt: TGTGCCAGCAGTCCCCCCTCCGCGGGGATCTACGAGCAGTACTTC
v_gene: TRBV29-1; d_gene: TRBD1; j_gene: TRBJ1-2; abundance: once; CDR3aa: CSVGGGQGTYGYTF; CDR3nt: TGCAGCGTGGGGGGCGGACAGGGCACCTATGGCTACACCTTC
v_gene: TRBV29-1; d_gene: NA; j_gene: TRBJ2-5; abundance: NA; CDR3aa: CSVEDGGGKTQYF; CDR3nt: TGCAGCGTTGAAGACGGTGGCGGCAAGACCCAGTACTTC
v_gene: TRBV7-9; d_gene: TRBD1; j_gene: TRBJ1-2; abundance: NA; CDR3aa: CASSNRQGANYGYTF; CDR3nt: TGTGCCAGCAGCAACCGACAGGGAGCTAACTATGGCTACACCTTC
v_gene: TRBV7-2; d_gene: TRBD2; j_gene: TRBJ2-1; abundance: NA; CDR3aa: CASSPGLADSYNEQFF; CDR3nt: TGTGCCAGCAGCCCAGGACTAGCGGACTCCTACAATGAGCAGTTCTTC
v_gene: TRBV7-2; d_gene: TRBD2; j_gene: TRBJ2-7; abundance: NA; CDR3aa: CASSSTSGIRLDYEQYF; CDR3nt: TGTGCCAGCAGCTCGACTAGCGGGATCAGGCTAGACTACGAGCAGTACTTC
v_gene: TRBV10-3; d_gene: TRBD1; j_gene: TRBJ1-5; abundance: NA; CDR3aa: CAISEDRGGNQPQHF; CDR3nt: TGTGCCATCAGTGAGGACAGGGGCGGGAATCAGCCTCAGCATTTT
v_gene: TRBV10-1; d_gene: NA; j_gene: TRBJ1-5; abundance: NA; CDR3aa: CASRETGLNQPQHF; CDR3nt: TGCGCCAGCAGAGAGACAGGCCTGAATCAGCCCCAGCATTTT
v_gene: TRBV27; d_gene: TRBD1; j_gene: TRBJ2-7; abundance: many; CDR3aa: CASTMTGGSYEQYF; CDR3nt: TGTGCCAGCACAATGACAGGGGGCTCCTACGAGCAGTACTTC
v_gene: TRBV9; d_gene: NA; j_gene: TRBJ2-3; abundance: NA; CDR3aa: CASSLRGGQADTQYF; CDR3nt: TGTGCCAGCAGCCTGAGGGGGGGGCAGGCAGATACGCAGTATTTT
v_gene: TRBV6-5; d_gene: TRBD1; j_gene: TRBJ2-7; abundance: NA; CDR3aa: CAIGQVLYEQYF; CDR3nt: TGTGCCATCGGACAGGTTCTTTACGAGCAGTACTTC
v_gene: TRBV6-4; d_gene: NA; j_gene: TRBJ2-7; abundance: NA; CDR3aa: CANQRHISYEQYF; CDR3nt: TGTGCCAACCAGCGTCACATTTCCTACGAGCAGTACTTC
v_gene: TRBV5-1; d_gene: TRBD1; j_gene: TRBJ2-7; abundance: NA; CDR3aa: CASSLGTGVYEQYF; CDR3nt: TGCGCCAGCAGCTTGGGGACAGGGGTCTACGAGCAGTACTTC
v_gene: TRBV7-9; d_gene: TRBD1; j_gene: TRBJ2-2; abundance: NA; CDR3aa: CASSAYRGHGELFF; CDR3nt: TGTGCCAGCAGCGCATACAGGGGGCACGGGGAGCTGTTTTTT
v_gene: TRBV7-8; d_gene: TRBD1; j_gene: TRBJ2-2; abundance: NA; CDR3aa: CASSSRDRGFTGELFF; CDR3nt: TGTGCCAGCAGCTCACGGGACAGGGGTTTCACCGGGGAGCTGTTTTTT
v_gene: TRBV5-1; d_gene: TRBD1; j_gene: TRBJ1-1; abundance: NA; CDR3aa: CASSWGQPNTEAFF; CDR3nt: TGCGCCAGCAGCTGGGGACAGCCGAACACTGAAGCTTTCTTT
v_gene: TRBV29-1; d_gene: TRBD2; j_gene: TRBJ2-1; abundance: NA; CDR3aa: CSVEVPGTSDYNEQFF; CDR3nt: TGCAGCGTTGAAGTCCCTGGGACTAGCGACTACAATGAGCAGTTCTTC
v_gene: TRBV7-9; d_gene: NA; j_gene: TRBJ2-7; abundance: NA; CDR3aa: CASSMTRHEQYF; CDR3nt: TGTGCCAGCAGCATGACTAGACACGAGCAGTACTTC
v_gene: TRBV27; d_gene: TRBD2; j_gene: TRBJ2-3; abundance: NA; CDR3aa: CASRSAGGNTDTQYF; CDR3nt: TGTGCCAGCCGTAGTGCGGGAGGGAACACAGATACGCAGTATTTT
v_gene: TRBV28; d_gene: NA; j_gene: TRBJ2-5; abundance: NA; CDR3aa: CASGAAQYF; CDR3nt: TGTGCCAGTGGGGCTGCCCAGTACTTC
v_gene: TRBV11-1; d_gene: NA; j_gene: TRBJ2-1; abundance: NA; CDR3aa: CASSLALISSYNEQFF; CDR3nt: TGTGCCAGCAGCTTAGCCCTAATAAGCTCCTACAATGAGCAGTTCTTC